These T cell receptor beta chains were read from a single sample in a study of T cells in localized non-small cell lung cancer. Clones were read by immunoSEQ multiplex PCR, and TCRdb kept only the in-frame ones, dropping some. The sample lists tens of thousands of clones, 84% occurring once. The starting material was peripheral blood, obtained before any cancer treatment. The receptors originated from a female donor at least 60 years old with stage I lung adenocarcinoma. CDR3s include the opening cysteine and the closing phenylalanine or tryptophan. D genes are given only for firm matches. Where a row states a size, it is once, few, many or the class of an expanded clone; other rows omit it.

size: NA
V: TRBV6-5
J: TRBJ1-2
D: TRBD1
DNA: TGTGCCAGCAGTTACGGACAGGGCCCCTATGGCTACACCTTC
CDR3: CASSYGQGPYGYTF

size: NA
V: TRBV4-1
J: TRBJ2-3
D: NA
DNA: TGCGCCAGCAGCCAAGGGGGATTCGTGAACACAGATACGCAGTATTTT
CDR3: CASSQGGFVNTDTQYF

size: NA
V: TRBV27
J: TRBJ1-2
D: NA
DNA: TGTGCCAGCAGTTTATCCTCAGAATCAAGCTATGGCTACACCTTC
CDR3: CASSLSSESSYGYTF

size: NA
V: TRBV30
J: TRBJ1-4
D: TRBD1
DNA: TGTGCCTGGAGTGGACAGGGCTTGACTAATGAAAAACTGTTTTTT
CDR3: CAWSGQGLTNEKLFF

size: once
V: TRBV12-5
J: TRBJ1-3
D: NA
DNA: TGTGCTAGTGGTTTGGCCGGGGGAGCGGTAGGTGGAAACACCATATATTTT
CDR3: CASGLAGGAVGGNTIYF

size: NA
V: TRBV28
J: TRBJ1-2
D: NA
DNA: TGTGCCAGCAGTCTGATAGAGGGGTATGGCTACACCTTC
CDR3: CASSLIEGYGYTF

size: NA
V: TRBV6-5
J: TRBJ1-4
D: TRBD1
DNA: TGTGCCAGCAGTTACTCGGGACAGGGGGAAAAACTGTTTTTT
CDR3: CASSYSGQGEKLFF

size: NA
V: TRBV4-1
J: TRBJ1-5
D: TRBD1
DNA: TGCGCCAGCAGCCCCGGACAGGAAAATCAGCCCCAGCATTTT
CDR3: CASSPGQENQPQHF

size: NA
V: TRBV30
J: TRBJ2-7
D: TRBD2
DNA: TGTGCCTGCGCTAGGGCGGGAGGTGTCGAGCAGTACTTC
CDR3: CACARAGGVEQYF

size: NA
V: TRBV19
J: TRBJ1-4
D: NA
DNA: TGTGCCAGTAGTCGTAGACAGGTGGGAAGTGAAAAACTGTTTTTT
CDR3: CASSRRQVGSEKLFF

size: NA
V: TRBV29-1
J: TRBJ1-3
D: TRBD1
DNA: TGCAGCGTCCCCGATTGGGGGCGGGACAGGGGAAACACCATATATTTT
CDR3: CSVPDWGRDRGNTIYF

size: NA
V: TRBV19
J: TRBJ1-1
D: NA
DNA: TGTGCCAGTAGTATTGACGGATACACTGAAGCTTTCTTT
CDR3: CASSIDGYTEAFF

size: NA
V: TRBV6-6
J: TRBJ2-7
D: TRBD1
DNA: TGTGCCAGCAGTTACGCTGGACAGGGGGCAGTAGAGCAGTACTTC
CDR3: CASSYAGQGAVEQYF

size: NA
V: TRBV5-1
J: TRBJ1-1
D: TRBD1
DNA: TGCGCCAGCAGCGATCAACAGGGGTCCGGAGCTTTCTTT
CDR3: CASSDQQGSGAFF

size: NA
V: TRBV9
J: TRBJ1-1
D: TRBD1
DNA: TGTGCCAGCAGCGCTTGGGACAGCGACACTGAAGCTTTCTTT
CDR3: CASSAWDSDTEAFF

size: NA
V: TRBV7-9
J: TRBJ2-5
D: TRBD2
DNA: TGTGCCAGCAGCTTAGGACTAGCGGTTCAAGAGACCCAGTACTTC
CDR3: CASSLGLAVQETQYF

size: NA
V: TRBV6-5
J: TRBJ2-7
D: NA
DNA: TGTGCCAGCAGTTACTCTCCAACCTACGAGCAGTACTTC
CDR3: CASSYSPTYEQYF